The 26 T cell receptor beta chains listed next were all sequenced from one sample in a study of blood T cells in healthy people across ages. PCR was performed a second time for about 7 to 12 cycles using a sample-barcoded 5' primer and a J-beta primer mix. TCRdb re-called the 5' RACE reads through MiXCR, storing one row per CDR3 protein. The table has approximately 1.5 million distinct CDR3 sequences, 30% to 35% seen once. Sequencing used blood. The receptors originated from a woman aged 30 to 39 in good health.

The chain carries TRBV9 and TRBJ2-5; possible D gene TRBD2, 7 bases. Germline CDR1 reads SGDLS; CDR2 reads YYNGEE. The V end was cut by 2 bases, the J end by 2 bases, with 13 bases between. This CDR3 is 15 amino acids long. This CDR3 is CASSVAGAAQETQYF. CDR3 coding DNA: TGTGCCAGCAGCGTCGCGGGGGCCGCTCAAGAGACCCAGTACTTC.

The CDR3 spells CASSQDRAAEQFF. CDR3 sequence (DNA): TGTGCCAGCAGCCAAGATCGGGCGGCTGAGCAGTTCTTC. V and J are TRBV3-1 and TRBJ2-1; unclear D gene. The CDR3 runs 13 residues. V was pared by 0 bases and J by 9 bases, with 9 bases between. CDR1 LGHDT and CDR2 YNNKEL come from the germline V gene (reference sequence).

The chain links TRBV25-1 to TRBJ1-1, with D perhaps matching TRBD1 (5 bases). Germline CDR1 and CDR2: MGHDK and SYGVNS. V lost 4 bases and J lost 2, with 17 bases in between. The CDR3 is made up of 16 amino acids. The DNA of the CDR3 is TGTGCCAGCAGTGGTTTCCCCGGGACGGATAACACTGAAGCTTTCTTT. Translating it yields CASSGFPGTDNTEAFF.

This chain joins TRBV12-3 or TRBV12-4 and TRBJ2-1; 14 bases map to TRBD2. The CDR3 covers 16 residues. V shed 5 bases and J 10 bases; nucleotides not matched to a gene: 10. CDR3 nucleotide sequence: TGTGCCAGCAGTCCCCGGGGACTAGCGGGGGAAGGGGAGCAGTTCTTC. Encoded protein: CASSPRGLAGEGEQFF.

V and J are TRBV6-1 and TRBJ2-7; D unresolved. The germline V gene has CDR1 MNHNS and CDR2 SASEGT. This CDR3 region has 14 residues. V was pared by 2 bases and J by 3 bases, with 11 bases between. CDR3 sequence reads: CASSENSKGYEQYF. DNA of the CDR3: TGTGCCAGCAGTGAAAACAGTAAGGGCTACGAGCAGTACTTC.

This sequence joins TRBV4-1 and TRBJ1-2; TRBD1 matches at 8 bases. V lost 3 bases to trimming and J lost 6 bases; unmatched junction nucleotides: 9. Germline V lookup: CDR1 MGHRA, CDR2 YSYEKL. The CDR3 covers 15 residues. CDR3 protein: CASSQADRAPNGYTF. The DNA of the CDR3 is TGCGCCAGCAGCCAGGCGGACAGGGCCCCTAATGGCTACACCTTC.

This clonotype was seen a handful of times. The chain joins TRBV20-1 to TRBJ2-4; possible D gene TRBD1, 6 bases. V lost 6 bases and J lost 8, with 20 bases in between. CDR3 length: 14 residues. Per the germline V gene, CDR1 is DFQATT and CDR2 is SNEGSKA (reference sequence). The CDR3 reads CSAGPQTGGDIQYF. The CDR3 nucleotides read TGCAGTGCCGGGCCCCAGACAGGTGGCGACATTCAGTACTTC.

This clonotype was counted only a few times. V is TRBV20-1 and J is TRBJ1-2; no clear D. CDR3 length equals 12 residues. V lost 4 bases and J 2 bases, leaving 8 bases between the germline ends. Germline V gene lookup returns CDR1 DFQATT and CDR2 SNEGSKA (reference sequence). CDR3 region: CSAIRTNYGYTF. The DNA of the CDR3 is TGCAGTGCTATCAGAACCAACTATGGCTACACCTTC.

This clonotype was observed a few times. The chain employs TRBV7-9 and TRBJ1-1; no definite D call. The CDR3 has 14 amino acids. CDR1 and CDR2 from the germline V gene are SEHNR and FQNEAQ (reference sequence). The V end was cut by 4 bases, the J end by 4 bases, with 13 bases between. CDR3 nucleotides: TGTGCCAGCAGCTACGCGGCGCAAGTCACTGAAGCTTTCTTT. It is translated as CASSYAAQVTEAFF.

This clonotype was recorded a few times. The chain employs TRBV12-3 or TRBV12-4 and TRBJ2-2; D is undetermined. This CDR3 has 14 residues. V was pared by 6 bases and J by 5 bases, with 13 bases between. The chain's CDR3 is CASSPQGFTGELFF. CDR3 nucleotides: TGTGCCAGCAGCCCCCAAGGGTTTACCGGGGAGCTGTTTTTT.

This clonotype was seen more than once but under ten times. The chain combines TRBV27 with TRBJ2-7, with 7 bases lining up with TRBD1. Germline V gene lookup returns CDR1 MNHEY and CDR2 SMNVEV (reference sequence). CDR3 size: 14 residues. With V trimmed by 5 bases and J by 3 bases, 7 bases remained unmatched. CDR3 DNA: TGTGCCAGCAGTCCCCTACAGGGGCTCTACGAGCAGTACTTC. This translates into CASSPLQGLYEQYF.

The rearrangement joins TRBV24-1 to TRBJ1-2; the D is unclear. Germline CDR1 reads KGHDR; CDR2 reads SFDVKD. Trimming removed 3 bases from V and 7 bases from J, with 14 bases in between. The CDR3 totals 14 residues. CDR3 DNA: TGTGCCACCAGTGATAGGGCACAGTACTCTGGCTACACCTTC. This gives the protein CATSDRAQYSGYTF.

This clonotype was observed at least ten times. The chain carries TRBV28 and TRBJ2-3, with D perhaps matching TRBD1 or TRBD2 (5 bases each). The CDR3 contains 19 residues. V gave up 2 bases and J gave up 7 bases, with 28 bases separating them. Per germline, CDR1 MDHEN and CDR2 SYDVKM. The DNA of the CDR3 is TGTGCCAGCAGTTTAGCCGTGCCGACTGACCCTTTCGGGGCGTATACGCAGTATTTT. Its protein product is CASSLAVPTDPFGAYTQYF. Filled out from reference TRBV28 and TRBJ2-3, the complete variable domain reads DVKVTQSSRYLVKRTGEKVFLECVQDMDHENMFWYRQDPGLGLRLIYFSYDVKMKEKGDIPEGYSVSREKKERFSLILESASTNQTSMYLCASSLAVPTDPFGAYTQYFGPGTRLTVL.

This clonotype was counted only a few times. This rearrangement joins TRBV4-1 to TRBJ1-1; D remains unclear. The length of the CDR3 is 14 residues. Germline CDR1 MGHRA, CDR2 YSYEKL. V lost 2 bases and J 11 bases, leaving 18 bases between the germline ends. DNA for the CDR3: TGCGCCAGCAGCCAAACCCCCCTCCTAGACGGCGCTTTCTTT. The encoded protein is CASSQTPLLDGAFF.

V and J are TRBV2 and TRBJ2-2; D not certain. Germline assignment: CDR1 SNHLY and CDR2 FYNNEI. Between the trimmed V and J ends, which lost 2 bases and 5 bases, there was a span of 6 bases. CDR3 size: 13 residues. The CDR3 is CASSEWGTGELFF. CDR3 sequence (DNA): TGTGCCAGCAGTGAATGGGGAACCGGGGAGCTGTTTTTT.

The chain links TRBV20-1 to TRBJ2-7; TRBD2 matches at 10 bases. V shed 4 bases and J 0 bases; nucleotides not matched to a gene: 3. CDR3 length: 14 amino acids. Germline V lookup: CDR1 DFQATT, CDR2 SNEGSKA (reference sequence). CDR3 amino acids: CSAIASGSSYEQYF. The CDR3 region has the DNA TGCAGTGCTATCGCTAGCGGGAGCTCCTACGAGCAGTACTTC.

This sequence joins TRBV7-3 and TRBJ2-2, with a possible D match to TRBD2 (6 bases). The V gene's germline CDR1 is SGHTA and CDR2 FQGTGA. With 4 bases removed from V and 2 bases from J, the gap between germline ends came to 11 bases. The CDR3 has 15 residues. Here the CDR3 reads CASSSDGRNTGELFF. The CDR3 DNA reads as TGTGCCAGCAGCTCGGACGGGAGAAACACCGGGGAGCTGTTTTTT. The variable domain in full, with the rest retrieved from reference TRBV7-3 and TRBJ2-2, is GAGVSQTPSNKVTEKGKYVELRCDPISGHTALYWYRQSLGQGPEFLIYFQGTGAADDSGLPNDRFFAVRPEGSVSTLKIQRTERGDSAVYLCASSSDGRNTGELFFGEGSRLTVL.

This sequence joins TRBV7-2 and TRBJ2-3; 7 bases line up with TRBD1. This CDR3 comprises 15 residues. Trimming at V came to 6 bases and at J to 1 base, leaving 7 bases not matched to a gene. The germline V gene encodes CDR1 SGHTA and CDR2 FQGNSA. The DNA for the CDR3 is TGTGCCAGCAGACTAACAGGGGTAGGCACAGATACGCAGTATTTT. It codes for CASRLTGVGTDTQYF.

This clonotype appeared a few times. This chain links TRBV5-1 with TRBJ2-3, with 7 bases that match TRBD2. The length of the CDR3 is 15 residues. Trimming took 4 bases from V and 4 from J; bases not matched to a gene: 9. The germline V gene has CDR1 SGHRS and CDR2 YFSETQ. The CDR3 DNA sequence: TGCGCCAGCAGCCGAGGAGGGAGGGAGGCAGATACGCAGTATTTT. Its protein product is CASSRGGREADTQYF.

The table lists this clonotype with a few counts. The chain joins TRBV11-2 to TRBJ2-1; 8 bases map to TRBD1. Trimming cost V 5 bases and J 4 bases; bases outside gene matches: 7. Looked up from germline, CDR1 is SGHAT and CDR2 is FQNNGV. This CDR3 contains 15 residues. The CDR3 here is CASSVTGTGYNEQFF. The DNA of the CDR3 is TGTGCCAGCAGCGTGACCGGGACAGGTTACAATGAGCAGTTCTTC.

This clonotype was seen more than once but under ten times. The rearrangement joins TRBV6-4 to TRBJ1-2, with TRBD1 identical over 7 bases. The CDR3 is 14 amino acids. The germline V gene encodes CDR1 MRHNA and CDR2 SNTAGT. Unmatched junction bases numbered 8, after V lost 6 bases and J lost 4 bases. CDR3 sequence (DNA): TGTGCCAGCAGACCAGTAACAGGGGCCTATGGCTACACCTTC. Residues: CASRPVTGAYGYTF.

This chain connects TRBV10-1 to TRBJ2-7; a weak D match, TRBD1 (6 bases). Trimming removed 8 bases from V and 0 bases from J, with 14 bases in between. The CDR3 is 14 amino acids. Germline lookup yields CDR1 WNHNN and CDR2 SYGVQD (reference sequence). The CDR3 loop reads CASPRTGSSYEQYF. Written as DNA, the CDR3 is TGCGCCAGCCCCCGAACAGGGTCCTCCTACGAGCAGTACTTC.

With regard to this clonotype: One junction end disagrees with the germline gene, perhaps due to a read error. The J gene is TRBJ2-1, the V gene TRBV15; tentatively, D is TRBD2 (6 bases). The CDR3 sequence is 15 residues long. CDR1 and CDR2 (germline): LNHNV, YYDKDF (reference sequence). CDR3 nucleotides: TGTGCCACTAGCACCGACGGGAGTAACTACAATGAGCAGTTCTTC. Translating it yields CATSTDGSNYNEQFF. Together with reference TRBV15 and TRBJ2-1, the CDR3 gives the full variable domain: DAMVIQNPRYQVTQFGKPVTLSCSQTLNHNVMYWYQQKSSQAPKLLFHYYDKDFNNEADTPDNFQSRRPNTSFCFLDIRSPGLGDTAMYLCATSTDGSNYNEQFFGPGTRLTVL.

This clonotype was counted many times. The rearrangement links TRBV20-1 to TRBJ2-3, with 7 bases aligning to TRBD2. The CDR3 contains 15 residues. After removal of 3 bases from V and 2 bases from J, the junction contained 8 bases not matched to a gene. CDR1 and CDR2 (germline): DFQATT, SNEGSKA (reference sequence). The CDR3 spells CSARWSSGPTDTQYF. In DNA, the CDR3 is TGCAGTGCTAGGTGGTCTAGCGGTCCCACAGATACGCAGTATTTT.

The sample holds many counts of this clonotype. V usage is TRBV20-1 and J usage is TRBJ2-3; 16 nucleotides agree with TRBD2. CDR3 size: 16 residues. Germline CDR1 and CDR2: DFQATT and SNEGSKA (reference sequence). Germline trimming cut 5 bases from V and 4 bases from J; bases unmatched to any gene: 6. The CDR3 reads CSAETGTSGRADTQYF. The CDR3, as DNA: TGCAGTGCTGAGACCGGGACTAGCGGGAGGGCAGATACGCAGTATTTT.

Concerning this clonotype itself: At one boundary the junction diverges from the germline segment, which might be a read error. CDR3 sequence (DNA): TGTGCCAGCAGTCCAGAGTCGGGGAATGAGCAATTCTTC. It encodes CASSPESGNEQFF. The chain recombines TRBV12-3 or TRBV12-4 with TRBJ2-1, with a possible D match to TRBD2 (5 bases). This CDR3 spans 13 amino acids.